The rows below give T cell receptor beta chains drawn from one sample of a study of blood T cell repertoires in COVID-19. Some clones are missing from TCRdb's copy, which holds only in-frame ones; the method was immunoSEQ multiplex PCR. The data show some 150,000 clones, roughly 82% seen once. Sequenced sample: peripheral blood. These receptors all come from a woman in her 70s with acute or convalescent COVID-19. Both conserved end residues are part of each CDR3. D genes are given only for firm matches. Expanded clones get a size class; other rows say once, few or many, or leave the size out.

D gene	V gene	clone size	J gene	CDR3 DNA	CDR3 protein
-	TRBV4-1	-	TRBJ1-4	TGCGCCAGCAGCCGGGCGGGGGGATCAACTAATGAAAAACTGTTTTTT	CASSRAGGSTNEKLFF
TRBD1	TRBV7-2	once	TRBJ1-2	TGTGCCAGCAACCTACAGGGGGTTATGGGAGGTGGCTACACCTTC	CASNLQGVMGGGYTF
-	TRBV15	-	TRBJ1-4	TGTGCCACCACCTGGGGGGGGAATGAAAAACTGTTTTTT	CATTWGGNEKLFF
-	TRBV21-1	once	TRBJ1-2	TGTGCCAGCAGCAACGGGGTAAACTATGGCTACACCTTC	CASSNGVNYGYTF
TRBD1	TRBV6-4	-	TRBJ1-1	TGTGCCAGCGAGGACAGGGGGGCCTACACTGAAGCTTTCTTT	CASEDRGAYTEAFF
-	TRBV5-6	-	TRBJ2-3	TGTGCCAGCAGTGCAGGGCCGAAAGGCACAGATACGCAGTATTTT	CASSAGPKGTDTQYF
TRBD2	TRBV5-1	-	TRBJ2-3	TGCGCCAGCAGCTTGGGGACTAGCGGGGGGAGGTATACGCAGTATTTT	CASSLGTSGGRYTQYF
-	TRBV6-5	-	TRBJ2-3	TGTGCCAGCAGTTCCGAGACAGCCCGGACAGATACGCAGTATTTT	CASSSETARTDTQYF
-	TRBV7-2	-	TRBJ2-5	TGTGCCACCTCGAGGACCACGCAGGGGACCCAGTACTTC	CATSRTTQGTQYF
-	TRBV6-2/TRBV6-3	-	TRBJ2-6	TGTGCCAGCAGCCCTGCCGGAAGCGCTGGGGCCAACGTCCTGACTTTC	CASSPAGSAGANVLTF
-	TRBV27	-	TRBJ1-5	TGTGCCAGCAGTCTCGGACAAAGCAATCAGCCCCAGCATTTT	CASSLGQSNQPQHF
TRBD1	TRBV3-1/TRBV3-2	-	TRBJ1-2	TGTGCCAGCAGCCACCAGACAGGGTCTGGCTACACCTTC	CASSHQTGSGYTF
TRBD2	TRBV9	few	TRBJ2-3	TGTGCCAGCAGCGTAGCGGGAGGGCCAGATACGCAGTATTTT	CASSVAGGPDTQYF
-	TRBV25-1	-	TRBJ1-5	TGTGCCAGCAGTGAACAGGGGATGAGCAATCAGCCCCAGCATTTT	CASSEQGMSNQPQHF
TRBD2	TRBV4-3	-	TRBJ2-3	TGCGCCAGCAGCCAAGTATTTACTAGCGGGGCCACAGATACGCAGTATTTT	CASSQVFTSGATDTQYF
TRBD1	TRBV24-1	-	TRBJ2-7	TGTGCCACCAGTGAGGCCGGGACAGGGAACTCCTACGAGCAGTACTTC	CATSEAGTGNSYEQYF
TRBD1	TRBV6-1	-	TRBJ2-1	TGTGCCAGCAGTGGGAGTCTTCGGACAGGGATCCACAATGAGCAGTTCTTC	CASSGSLRTGIHNEQFF
TRBD1	TRBV2	-	TRBJ1-5	TGTGCCAGCAGTGATTTCAGGGGGGATCAGCCCCAGCATTTT	CASSDFRGDQPQHF
-	TRBV3-1/TRBV3-2	-	TRBJ1-2	TGTGCCAGCAGCCAAGCGGGACAACTCCTTTATGGCTACACCTTC	CASSQAGQLLYGYTF
-	TRBV30	many	TRBJ1-1	TGTGCCTGGAGTTCGCAGGGTGTCTCGGACACTGAAGCTTTCTTT	CAWSSQGVSDTEAFF
TRBD1	TRBV30	-	TRBJ2-1	TGTGCCGTAACAGGGGATAATTCCAATGAGCAGTTCTTC	CAVTGDNSNEQFF
TRBD2	TRBV27	-	TRBJ2-1	TGTGCCAGCAATCGGATAGCGGGAACTACTTTGGGGGAGCAGTTCTTC	CASNRIAGTTLGEQFF
-	TRBV7-9	-	TRBJ1-6	TGTGCCAGCTCTACAGGGACCAATTCACCCCTCCACTTT	CASSTGTNSPLHF
-	TRBV18	-	TRBJ2-3	TGTGCCAGCTCATCTATTAAGACAGGCGTCTGGGGAGATACGCAGTATTTT	CASSSIKTGVWGDTQYF
-	TRBV28	-	TRBJ1-2	TGTGCCAGCAGTTTCCCCCAGGGGAACTATGGCTACACCTTC	CASSFPQGNYGYTF
-	TRBV18	-	TRBJ2-7	TGTGCCAGCTCACCACCCTCCTCCAGGGGTCACGAGCAGTACTTC	CASSPPSSRGHEQYF
TRBD1	TRBV9	-	TRBJ1-4	TGTGCCAGCAGCGCCGGGGGACAGATAAATGAAAAACTGTTTTTT	CASSAGGQINEKLFF
TRBD2	TRBV11-3	-	TRBJ2-1	TGTGCCAGCAGCTTAGGGGCGGCGGGGGGTGAGCAGTTCTTC	CASSLGAAGGEQFF
TRBD1	TRBV3-1/TRBV3-2	-	TRBJ2-7	TGTGCCAGCAGCCGCGACAGGGTTGGCGAGCAGTACTTC	CASSRDRVGEQYF
-	TRBV5-5	many	TRBJ2-7	TGTGCCAGCAGCTTGATGGGCAGGGGCCACGAGCAGTACTTC	CASSLMGRGHEQYF
TRBD2	TRBV10-3	once	TRBJ2-3	TGTGCCATCACGCGGGAGCGGGGCTCAGATACGCAGTATTTT	CAITRERGSDTQYF
TRBD2	TRBV4-1	-	TRBJ2-1	TGCGCCAGCAGCCCTGGGACGAGCGGGGGGGCCCACAATGAGCAGTTCTTC	CASSPGTSGGAHNEQFF
-	TRBV10-3	-	TRBJ2-3	TGTGCCATCAGGGGGGAGGCAGATACGCAGTATTTT	CAIRGEADTQYF
-	TRBV12-5	-	TRBJ2-3	TGTGCTAGTTGCAGGGACACAGATACGCAGTATTTT	CASCRDTDTQYF
TRBD1	TRBV28	-	TRBJ2-2	TGTGCCAGCAGGGACAGGTCGAACACCGGGGAGCTGTTTTTT	CASRDRSNTGELFF
TRBD1	TRBV29-1	few	TRBJ1-5	TGCAGCGTTCAAATAACAGGGGGAGGCAATCAGCCCCAGCATTTT	CSVQITGGGNQPQHF
-	TRBV7-2	few	TRBJ1-5	TGTGCCAGCAGCTTTGAACGGAATCAGCCCCAGCATTTT	CASSFERNQPQHF
-	TRBV5-1	-	TRBJ2-5	TGCGCCAGCACCCTTAGCGGTACTATTCAAGAGACCCAGTACTTC	CASTLSGTIQETQYF
-	TRBV24-1	-	TRBJ2-2	TGTGCCACCAGACCGACAGGGAGGACCGGGGAGCTGTTTTTT	CATRPTGRTGELFF
TRBD1	TRBV27	few	TRBJ2-1	TGTGCCAGCAGTGACCTCCGGGACAGGTATGAGCAGTTCTTC	CASSDLRDRYEQFF
-	TRBV11-2	-	TRBJ2-5	TGTGCCAGCAGCTTAGGCTACTCAGGACAGCAAGAGACCCAGTACTTC	CASSLGYSGQQETQYF
TRBD2	TRBV10-1	-	TRBJ2-7	TGCGCCAGCAGTGACCCGAGCGGGAGCAAAAGGTACGAGCAGTACTTC	CASSDPSGSKRYEQYF
-	TRBV30	-	TRBJ1-5	TGTGCCTGGGTTGAAGACACGTATAGCAATCAGCCCCAGCATTTT	CAWVEDTYSNQPQHF
TRBD1	TRBV9	once	TRBJ2-4	TGTGCCAGCAGCGTAGGAAGGGACAGGGCAACACTAGCCAAAAACATTCAGTACTTC	CASSVGRDRATLAKNIQYF
TRBD1	TRBV7-2	few	TRBJ1-3	TGTGCCAGCAGCTTAGCTCCGACAGGGGGCTCTGGAAACACCATATATTTT	CASSLAPTGGSGNTIYF
TRBD1	TRBV5-1	once	TRBJ1-1	TGCGCCAGCAGCTTTACAGGGGGGAACACTGAAGCTTTCTTT	CASSFTGGNTEAFF
-	TRBV7-9	-	TRBJ2-1	TGTGCCAGCAGCTCCCGAATGGAGGCGATCAATGAGCAGTTCTTC	CASSSRMEAINEQFF
TRBD1	TRBV5-4	-	TRBJ2-7	TGTGCCAGCAGTCGAACCGGGACAGGGGTAAACGAGCAGTACTTC	CASSRTGTGVNEQYF
-	TRBV19	-	TRBJ1-2	TGTGCCAGTAGCCCCCGGGTCGCTAACTATGGCTACACCTTC	CASSPRVANYGYTF
TRBD1	TRBV6-2/TRBV6-3	-	TRBJ1-1	TGTGCCAGCAGATACACTTTTCGGACAGGGGTGGCGAACACTGAAGCTTTCTTT	CASRYTFRTGVANTEAFF
TRBD2	TRBV10-2	once	TRBJ2-7	TGCGCCAGCAGTAGTAGCGGGGGGTTCCACGAGCAGTACTTC	CASSSSGGFHEQYF
-	TRBV5-6	-	TRBJ2-2	TGTGCCAGCAGCTTGGGTTTGCGAGAGGAGACCGGGGAGCTGTTTTTT	CASSLGLREETGELFF
-	TRBV10-3	-	TRBJ2-1	TGTGCCCCAGTACCTCGCGAGCAGTTCTTC	CAPVPREQFF
TRBD1	TRBV2	-	TRBJ2-7	TGTGCCAGCAGTGAGGGCAGGGGGCGATACGAGCAGTACTTC	CASSEGRGRYEQYF
-	TRBV30	-	TRBJ1-2	TGTGCCTGGAGTGGGGGTCAGGGGACTAACTATGGCTACACCTTC	CAWSGGQGTNYGYTF